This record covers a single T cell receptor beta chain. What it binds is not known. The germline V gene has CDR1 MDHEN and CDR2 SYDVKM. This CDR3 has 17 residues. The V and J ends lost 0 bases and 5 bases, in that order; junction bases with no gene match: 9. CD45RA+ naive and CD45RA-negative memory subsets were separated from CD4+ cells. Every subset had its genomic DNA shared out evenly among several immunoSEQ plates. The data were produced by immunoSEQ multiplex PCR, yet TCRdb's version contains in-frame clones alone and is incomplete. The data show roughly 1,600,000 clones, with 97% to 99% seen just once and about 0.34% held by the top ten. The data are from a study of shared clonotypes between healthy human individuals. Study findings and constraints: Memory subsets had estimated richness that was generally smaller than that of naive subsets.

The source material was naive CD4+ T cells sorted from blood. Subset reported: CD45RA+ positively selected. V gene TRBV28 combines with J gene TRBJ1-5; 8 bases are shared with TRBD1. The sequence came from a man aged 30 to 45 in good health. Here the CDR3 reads CASSLWAGGGKDQPQHF. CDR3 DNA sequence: TGTGCCAGCAGTTTATGGGCAGGGGGCGGAAAGGATCAGCCCCAGCATTTT.